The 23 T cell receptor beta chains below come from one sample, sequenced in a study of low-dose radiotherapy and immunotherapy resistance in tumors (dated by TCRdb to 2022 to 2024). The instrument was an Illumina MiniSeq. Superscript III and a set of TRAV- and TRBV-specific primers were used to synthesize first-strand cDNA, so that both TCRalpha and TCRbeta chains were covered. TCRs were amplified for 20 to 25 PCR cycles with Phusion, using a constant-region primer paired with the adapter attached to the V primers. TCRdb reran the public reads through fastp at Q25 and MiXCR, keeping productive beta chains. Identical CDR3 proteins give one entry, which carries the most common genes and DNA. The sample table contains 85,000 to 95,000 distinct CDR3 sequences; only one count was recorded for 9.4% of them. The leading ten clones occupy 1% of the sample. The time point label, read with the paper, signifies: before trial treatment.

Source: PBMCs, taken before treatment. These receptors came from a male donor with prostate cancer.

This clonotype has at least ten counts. CDR3 sequence (DNA): TGTGCCACCAGTGGAGACTTGGCGGGAGATCTGTTCTTC. This sequence encodes CATSGDLAGDLFF. This chain links TRBV15 with TRBJ2-1; TRBD2 agrees at 7 bases. V shed 6 bases, J shed 15 bases, and the junction held 14 bases outside the gene matches. Germline V CDR1 and CDR2: LNHNV, YYDKDF (reference sequence). The CDR3 runs to 13 residues.

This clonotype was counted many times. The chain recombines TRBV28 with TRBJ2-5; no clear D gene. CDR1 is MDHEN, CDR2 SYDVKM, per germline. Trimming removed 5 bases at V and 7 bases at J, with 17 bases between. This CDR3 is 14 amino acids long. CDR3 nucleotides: TGTGCCAGCAGTGCTCGGGCCCTTGGCGGGACCCAGTACTTC. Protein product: CASSARALGGTQYF.

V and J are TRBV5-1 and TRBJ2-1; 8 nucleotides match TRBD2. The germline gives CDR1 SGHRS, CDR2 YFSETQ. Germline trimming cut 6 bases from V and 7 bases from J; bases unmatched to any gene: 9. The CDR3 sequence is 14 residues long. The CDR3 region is CASIGGAGLNEQFF. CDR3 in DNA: TGCGCCAGCATCGGGGGGGCAGGCCTGAATGAGCAGTTCTTC.

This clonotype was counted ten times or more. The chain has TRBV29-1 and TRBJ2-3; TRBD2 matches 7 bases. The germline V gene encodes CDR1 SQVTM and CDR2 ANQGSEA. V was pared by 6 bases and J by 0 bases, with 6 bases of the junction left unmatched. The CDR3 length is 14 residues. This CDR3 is CSVGYSGSTDTQYF. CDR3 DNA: TGCAGCGTGGGATATAGCGGGAGCACAGATACGCAGTATTTT.

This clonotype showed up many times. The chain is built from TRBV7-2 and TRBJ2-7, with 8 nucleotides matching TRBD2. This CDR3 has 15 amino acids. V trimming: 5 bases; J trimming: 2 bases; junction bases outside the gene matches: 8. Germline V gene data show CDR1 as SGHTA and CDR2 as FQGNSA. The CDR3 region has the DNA TGTGCCAGCAGCGCCGATAGCGGGATCGCCTACGAGCAGTACTTC. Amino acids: CASSADSGIAYEQYF.

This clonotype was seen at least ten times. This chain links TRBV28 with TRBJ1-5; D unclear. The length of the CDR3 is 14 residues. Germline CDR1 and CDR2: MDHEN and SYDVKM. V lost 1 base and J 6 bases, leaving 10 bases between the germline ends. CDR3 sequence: CASSLYIGSQPQHF. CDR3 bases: TGTGCCAGCAGTTTATATATCGGAAGTCAGCCCCAGCATTTT.

The CDR3 region is CSVGTGGTDTQYF. The CDR3 DNA is TGCAGCGTTGGGACAGGAGGTACAGATACGCAGTATTTT. V usage is TRBV29-1 and J usage is TRBJ2-3; 7 bases map to TRBD1. The length of the CDR3 is 13 residues. Germline V lookup: CDR1 SQVTM, CDR2 ANQGSEA. The ends lost 4 bases at V and 3 bases at J; junction bases unmatched: 4.

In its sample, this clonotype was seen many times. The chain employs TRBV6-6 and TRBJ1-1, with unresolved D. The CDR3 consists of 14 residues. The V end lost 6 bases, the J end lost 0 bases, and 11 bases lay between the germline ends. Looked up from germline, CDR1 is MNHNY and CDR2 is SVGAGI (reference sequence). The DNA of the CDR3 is TGTGCCAGCAGCCAAACGGGAATGAACACTGAAGCTTTCTTT. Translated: CASSQTGMNTEAFF.

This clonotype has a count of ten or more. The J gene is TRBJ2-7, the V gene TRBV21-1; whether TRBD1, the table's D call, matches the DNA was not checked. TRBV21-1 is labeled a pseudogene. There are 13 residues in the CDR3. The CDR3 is CASSKPPPYEQYF. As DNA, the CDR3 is TGTGCCAGCAGCAAACCCCCGCCCTACGAGCAGTACTTC.

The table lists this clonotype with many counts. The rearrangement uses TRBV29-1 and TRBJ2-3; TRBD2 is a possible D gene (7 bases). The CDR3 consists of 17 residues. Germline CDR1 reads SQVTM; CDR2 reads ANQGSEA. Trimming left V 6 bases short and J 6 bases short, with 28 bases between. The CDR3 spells CSVAPGRAGLGGDTQYF. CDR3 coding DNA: TGCAGCGTAGCCCCGGGGAGGGCCGGACTAGGGGGGGATACGCAGTATTTT.

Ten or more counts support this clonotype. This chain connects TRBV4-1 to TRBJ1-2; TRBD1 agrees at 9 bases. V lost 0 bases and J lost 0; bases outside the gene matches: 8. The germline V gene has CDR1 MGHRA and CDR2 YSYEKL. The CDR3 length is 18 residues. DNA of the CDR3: TGCGCCAGCAGCCAAGATCCCGGACAGGGGTTAGCTAACTATGGCTACACCTTC. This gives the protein CASSQDPGQGLANYGYTF.

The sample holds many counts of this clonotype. CDR3 DNA: TGTGCCAGCAGGGGGACTGAAGTACAGCCCCAGCATTTT. Translation: CASRGTEVQPQHF. The genes are TRBV28 and TRBJ1-5; weak D call: TRBD1 (5 bases). The CDR3 is 13 amino acids. Germline V lookup: CDR1 MDHEN, CDR2 SYDVKM. The V gene lost 6 bases and the J gene lost 7 bases, with 13 bases spanning the gap.

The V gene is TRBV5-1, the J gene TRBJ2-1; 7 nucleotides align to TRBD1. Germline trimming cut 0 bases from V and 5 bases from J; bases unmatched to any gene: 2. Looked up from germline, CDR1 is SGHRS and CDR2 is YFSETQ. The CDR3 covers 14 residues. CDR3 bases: TGCGCCAGCAGCTTGGGGGACAGCCACAATGAGCAGTTCTTC. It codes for CASSLGDSHNEQFF.

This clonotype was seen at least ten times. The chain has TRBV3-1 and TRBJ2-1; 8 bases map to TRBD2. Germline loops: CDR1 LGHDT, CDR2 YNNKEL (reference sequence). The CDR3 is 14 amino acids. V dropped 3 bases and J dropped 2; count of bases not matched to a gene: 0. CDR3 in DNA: TGTGCCAGCAGCCAGCGGGGGGCCTACAATGAGCAGTTCTTC. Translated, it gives CASSQRGAYNEQFF.

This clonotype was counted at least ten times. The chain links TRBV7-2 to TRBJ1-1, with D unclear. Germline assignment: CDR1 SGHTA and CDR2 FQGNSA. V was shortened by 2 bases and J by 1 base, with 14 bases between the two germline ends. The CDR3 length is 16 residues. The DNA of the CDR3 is TGTGCCAGCAGCTTAACGCAGGAAGAGTGGAACACTGAAGCTTTCTTT. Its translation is CASSLTQEEWNTEAFF.

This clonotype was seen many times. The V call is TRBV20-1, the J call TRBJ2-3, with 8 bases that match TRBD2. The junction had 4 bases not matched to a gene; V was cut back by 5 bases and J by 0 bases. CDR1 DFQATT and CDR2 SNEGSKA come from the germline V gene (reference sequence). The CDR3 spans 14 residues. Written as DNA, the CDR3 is TGCAGTGCTTCTACTAGCGGAAGCACAGATACGCAGTATTTT. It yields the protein CSASTSGSTDTQYF.

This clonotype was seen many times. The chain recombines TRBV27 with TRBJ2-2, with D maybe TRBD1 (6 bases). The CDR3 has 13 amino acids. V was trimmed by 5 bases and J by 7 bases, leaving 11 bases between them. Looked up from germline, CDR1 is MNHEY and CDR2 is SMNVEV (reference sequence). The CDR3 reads CASSPQGFGELFF. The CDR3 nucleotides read TGTGCCAGCAGTCCACAGGGCTTCGGGGAGCTGTTTTTT.

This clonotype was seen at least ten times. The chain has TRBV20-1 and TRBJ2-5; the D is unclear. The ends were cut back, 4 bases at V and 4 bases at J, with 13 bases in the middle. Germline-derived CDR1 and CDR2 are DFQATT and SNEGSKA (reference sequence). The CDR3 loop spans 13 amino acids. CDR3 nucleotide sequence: TGCAGTGCTAATGTGGGTTTACGAGAGACCCAGTACTTC. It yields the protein CSANVGLRETQYF.

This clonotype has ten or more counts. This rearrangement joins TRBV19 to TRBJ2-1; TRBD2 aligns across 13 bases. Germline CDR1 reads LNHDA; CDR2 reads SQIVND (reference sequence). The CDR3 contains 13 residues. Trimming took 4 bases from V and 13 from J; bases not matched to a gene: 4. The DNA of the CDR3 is TGTGCCAGTAGTACTGGACTAGCGGGAGTCCAGTTCTTC. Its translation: CASSTGLAGVQFF.

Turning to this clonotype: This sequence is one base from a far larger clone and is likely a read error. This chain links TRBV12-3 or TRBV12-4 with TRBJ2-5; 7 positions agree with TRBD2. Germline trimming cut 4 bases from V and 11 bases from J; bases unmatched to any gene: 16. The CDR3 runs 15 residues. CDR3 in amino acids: CASSSSGNSYNEQYF. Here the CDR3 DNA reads TGTGCCAGCAGTTCCAGCGGGAACTCCTACAATGAGCAGTACTTC.

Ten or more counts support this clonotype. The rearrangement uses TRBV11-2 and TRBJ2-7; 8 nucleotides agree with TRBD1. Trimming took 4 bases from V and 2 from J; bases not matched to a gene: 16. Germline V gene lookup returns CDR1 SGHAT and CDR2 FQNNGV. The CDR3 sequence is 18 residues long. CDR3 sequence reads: CASSSRATGTGYPYEQYF. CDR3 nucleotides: TGTGCCAGCAGCTCCAGGGCTACCGGGACAGGCTATCCCTACGAGCAGTACTTC.

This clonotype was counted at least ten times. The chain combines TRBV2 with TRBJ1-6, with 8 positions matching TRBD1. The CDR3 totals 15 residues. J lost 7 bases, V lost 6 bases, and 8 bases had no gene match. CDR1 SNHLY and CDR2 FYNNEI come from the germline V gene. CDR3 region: CASSATGVKNSPLHF. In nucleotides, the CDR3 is TGTGCCAGCAGCGCGACAGGGGTTAAGAATTCACCCCTCCACTTT.

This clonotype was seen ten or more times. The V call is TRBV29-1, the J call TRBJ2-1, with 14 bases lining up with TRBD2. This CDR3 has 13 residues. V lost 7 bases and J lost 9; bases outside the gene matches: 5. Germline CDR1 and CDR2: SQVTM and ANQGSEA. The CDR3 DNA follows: TGCAGCGGGCGGACTAGCGGGAGGAGTGAGCAGTTCTTC. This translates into CSGRTSGRSEQFF.